This entry lists 30 T cell receptor beta chains sequenced from one sample in a study of beta chain features in type 1 diabetes. Whole-study results and caveats: In all four CD4+ subsets, TCRB CDR3 length was significantly, moderately reduced in type 1 diabetes.

Their cognate antigens are unknown. Reverse transcription of all isolated RNA meant that expressed TCRB transcripts were sequenced. TCRdb's table, derived via immunoSEQ multiplex PCR, lists solely in-frame clones and lacks some. The sample shows around 310,000 clones, approximately 13% of them seen only once. The sequencing input was naive CD4+ T cells from blood. Every receptor here comes from a woman in her late teens or twenties with type 1 diabetes.

This sequence joins TRBV30 and TRBJ2-5; a possible D gene is TRBD2 (5 bases). This CDR3 spans 13 amino acids. The V end was cut by 1 base, the J end by 5 bases, with 11 bases between. The germline V gene has CDR1 GTSNPN and CDR2 SVGIG (reference sequence). Here the CDR3 DNA reads TGTGCCTGGAGTGGGGCGTCGGGGGAGACCCAGTACTTC. Amino acid sequence: CAWSGASGETQYF. The whole variable domain, remainder taken from reference TRBV30 and TRBJ2-5, is SQTIHQWPATLVQPVGSPLSLECTVEGTSNPNLYWYRQAAGRGLQLLFYSVGIGQISSEVPQNLSASRPQDRQFILSSKKLLLSDSGFYLCAWSGASGETQYFGPGTRLLVL.

The genes are TRBV4-2 and TRBJ1-5, with D tentatively TRBD1 (5 bases). Germline V gene lookup returns CDR1 LGHNA and CDR2 YNFKEQ. Trimming shortened V by 0 bases and J by 7 bases, and 13 bases separated the two germline ends. This CDR3 region has 15 residues. The CDR3 region is CASSQDGQGGQPQHF. The CDR3, as DNA: TGTGCCAGCAGCCAAGATGGGCAGGGAGGACAGCCCCAGCATTTT.

V is TRBV27 and J is TRBJ1-1, with 7 bases that match TRBD1. This CDR3 contains 12 residues. With V trimmed by 5 bases and J by 9 bases, 6 bases remained unmatched. Germline V gene data show CDR1 as MNHEY and CDR2 as SMNVEV (reference sequence). CDR3 loop: CASSPEQGKAFF. Here the CDR3 DNA reads TGTGCCAGCAGTCCAGAACAGGGGAAAGCTTTCTTT.

This clone was counted between two and nine times. The V and J genes are TRBV6-5 and TRBJ1-1; perhaps TRBD1 as D (5 bases). Germline V lookup: CDR1 MNHEY, CDR2 SVGAGI. This CDR3 has 14 residues. The germline V and J ends were trimmed by 0 bases and 7 bases, with 12 bases remaining between them. In nucleotides, the CDR3 is TGTGCCAGCAGTTACTCCCCAGGGCACCTTGAAGCTTTCTTT. Amino acids: CASSYSPGHLEAFF.

This clone was counted only a few times. This chain joins TRBV27 and TRBJ2-7; TRBD2 aligns across 13 bases. The germline V gene has CDR1 MNHEY and CDR2 SMNVEV (reference sequence). V was clipped by 4 bases and J by 3 bases; unmatched bases: 27. The CDR3 contains 23 residues. DNA of the CDR3: TGTGCCAGCAGTTCGGGACAGCGAGGACTAGCGGGAGTAATTGTGAATCAAAACTACGAGCAGTACTTC. It translates to CASSSGQRGLAGVIVNQNYEQYF.

V gene TRBV6-6 combines with J gene TRBJ1-4; possibly TRBD1 for D (5 bases). CDR1 and CDR2 (germline): MNHNY, SVGAGI (reference sequence). Trimming pared 6 bases from V and 8 bases from J, leaving 16 bases between. The CDR3 sequence is 14 residues long. CDR3 DNA: TGTGCCAGCAGGACCGGGGGGTGGAAGGAAAAACTGTTTTTT. Translating it yields CASRTGGWKEKLFF.

This chain links TRBV6-6 with TRBJ1-1, with a tentative D call TRBD1 (6 bases). The CDR3 runs 15 residues. CDR1 MNHNY and CDR2 SVGAGI come from the germline V gene (reference sequence). The germline V and J ends were trimmed by 2 bases and 1 base, with 11 bases remaining between them. The CDR3 region is CASSYTVQGNTEAFF. CDR3 bases: TGTGCCAGCAGTTACACAGTACAGGGGAACACTGAAGCTTTCTTT.

This clone was observed a handful of times. This chain joins TRBV18 and TRBJ2-1, with TRBD2 matching over 13 bases. With 3 bases clipped from V and 3 bases from J, the junction kept 5 bases outside the gene matches. The CDR3 is 17 amino acids. Germline assignment: CDR1 KGHSH and CDR2 LQKENI. For the CDR3, the DNA is TGTGCCAGCTCACCGGGACTAGCGGGATCAAACTACAATGAGCAGTTCTTC. Its protein product is CASSPGLAGSNYNEQFF.

V is TRBV5-1 and J is TRBJ1-1; 7 nucleotides align to TRBD1. The junction had 11 bases not matched to a gene; V was cut back by 1 base and J by 11 bases. The germline CDR1 and CDR2 sequences are SGHRS and YFSETQ. The CDR3 covers 14 residues. The CDR3 DNA reads TGCGCCAGCAGCTTGACAGGGGTCTCGCTAAGGGCTTTCTTT. Protein: CASSLTGVSLRAFF.

This clone turned up a few times. The gene calls are TRBV7-2 and TRBJ2-5, with a possible D match to TRBD2 (7 bases). The CDR3 sequence is 17 residues long. V was cut by 1 base and J by 5 bases, with 20 bases left in between. Per the germline V gene, CDR1 is SGHTA and CDR2 is FQGNSA. The CDR3 spells CASSLVLGAGEWETQYF. CDR3 DNA sequence: TGTGCCAGCAGCTTAGTGCTGGGGGCGGGGGAGTGGGAGACCCAGTACTTC.

Only a few counts were recorded for this clone. The rearrangement uses TRBV2 and TRBJ2-1; 7 bases are shared with TRBD1. This CDR3 region has 13 residues. CDR1 is SNHLY and CDR2 is FYNNEI in the germline V gene. Trimming took 7 bases from V and 3 from J; bases not matched to a gene: 3. Written as DNA, the CDR3 is TGTGCCAGCAATAGGGACAGCTACAATGAGCAGTTCTTC. Its protein product is CASNRDSYNEQFF.

The rearrangement joins TRBV7-9 to TRBJ1-1, with D maybe TRBD1 (6 bases). Germline loops: CDR1 SEHNR, CDR2 FQNEAQ (reference sequence). Trimming took off 5 bases at V and 5 bases at J, with 18 bases between the two ends. The CDR3 has 15 residues. The CDR3 bases are TGTGCCAGCAGCCCACAGCCACAGGGTAGTACTGAAGCTTTCTTT. It yields the protein CASSPQPQGSTEAFF.

This clone has just a few counts. The gene calls are TRBV30 and TRBJ1-1, with D perhaps matching TRBD1 (6 bases). V was clipped by 3 bases and J by 2 bases, with 19 bases between them. The CDR3 spans 16 residues. Germline V CDR1 and CDR2: GTSNPN, SVGIG (reference sequence). CDR3 in amino acids: CAWRQIIPRGNTEAFF. The CDR3 region has the DNA TGTGCCTGGAGGCAAATAATCCCCAGGGGAAACACTGAAGCTTTCTTT. Using reference TRBV30 and TRBJ1-1 for the parts outside the CDR3, the full variable domain is SQTIHQWPATLVQPVGSPLSLECTVEGTSNPNLYWYRQAAGRGLQLLFYSVGIGQISSEVPQNLSASRPQDRQFILSSKKLLLSDSGFYLCAWRQIIPRGNTEAFFGQGTRLTVV.

The table lists this clone with a few counts. The chain joins TRBV19 to TRBJ2-2; perhaps TRBD2 as D (5 bases). Germline V gene sequence: CDR1 LNHDA, CDR2 SQIVND (reference sequence). V was shortened by 3 bases and J by 0 bases, with 14 bases between the two germline ends. The CDR3 loop spans 17 amino acids. CDR3 loop: CASSIGWGAPNTGELFF. CDR3 DNA sequence: TGTGCCAGTAGTATTGGGTGGGGAGCACCGAACACCGGGGAGCTGTTTTTT.

This clone was detected only a few times. The gene calls are TRBV7-9 and TRBJ2-7, with D perhaps TRBD2 (5 bases). Trimming cost V 4 bases and J 2 bases, with 9 bases left between them. CDR1 and CDR2 from the germline V gene are SEHNR and FQNEAQ (reference sequence). The CDR3 is made up of 13 amino acids. CDR3 DNA: TGTGCCAGCAGCTCGGGAAGCACCTACGAGCAGTACTTC. This translates into CASSSGSTYEQYF.

The V gene is TRBV30, the J gene TRBJ1-2; 7 bases fit TRBD1. The CDR3 sequence is 14 residues long. Germline V lookup: CDR1 GTSNPN, CDR2 SVGIG (reference sequence). Unmatched junction bases numbered 6, after V lost 1 base and J lost 4 bases. CDR3 nucleotides: TGTGCCTGGAGTGACAGGGGTTGGGGCTATGGCTACACCTTC. Its protein is CAWSDRGWGYGYTF.

This clone turned up a few times. The J gene is TRBJ2-7, the V gene TRBV20-1; 8 bases align to TRBD2. The germline gives CDR1 DFQATT, CDR2 SNEGSKA (reference sequence). J was trimmed by 12 bases and V by 6 bases; bases with no gene match: 10. This CDR3 has 11 amino acids. Here the CDR3 DNA reads TGCAGTGCCTCGGGGGGGCGCAAGCCGTACTTC. Translating it yields CSASGGRKPYF.

This clone has just a few counts. CDR3 region: CSVPGQSPNYGYTF. The CDR3 region has the DNA TGCAGCGTTCCCGGACAGTCTCCTAACTATGGCTACACCTTC. The chain recombines TRBV29-1 with TRBJ1-2, with D maybe TRBD1 (6 bases). The V and J ends lost 5 bases and 0 bases respectively, with 13 bases between them. The CDR3 extends over 14 amino acids. CDR1 and CDR2 (germline): SQVTM, ANQGSEA.

This clone was picked up a small number of times. The gene calls are TRBV5-1 and TRBJ2-5; 7 nucleotides line up with TRBD2. Germline lookup yields CDR1 SGHRS and CDR2 YFSETQ. CDR3 size: 14 residues. Trimming removed 4 bases from V and 4 bases from J; junction bases left unmatched: 7. The CDR3 spells CASSPGTNGETQYF. The CDR3 nucleotides read TGCGCCAGCAGCCCCGGGACTAACGGAGAGACCCAGTACTTC.

This clone was observed a few times. In DNA, the CDR3 is TGCAGCGTTGTCCTGGGGCTGAATCAGCCCCAGCATTTT. Translated, it gives CSVVLGLNQPQHF. The chain is built from TRBV29-1 and TRBJ1-5; D is possibly TRBD1 (5 bases). This CDR3 spans 13 amino acids. Germline CDR1 SQVTM, CDR2 ANQGSEA. V lost 4 bases and J 4 bases, leaving 11 bases between the germline ends.

The sample holds a few counts of this clone. This chain joins TRBV7-3 and TRBJ2-3; 7 positions match TRBD2. The CDR3 is 14 residues long. V shed 5 bases, J shed 1 base, and the junction held 3 bases outside the gene matches. The germline gives CDR1 SGHTA, CDR2 FQGTGA. The CDR3 loop reads CASSTTSGTDTQYF. CDR3 coding DNA: TGTGCCAGCAGCACTACTAGCGGCACAGATACGCAGTATTTT.

This clone was detected only a few times. This chain uses TRBV7-2 with TRBJ2-3; possible D gene TRBD2, 5 bases. Trimming cost V 4 bases and J 5 bases, with 13 bases left between them. From germline, CDR1 is SGHTA and CDR2 FQGNSA. The CDR3 has 14 amino acids. The CDR3 DNA reads TGTGCCAGCAGCTCCCCCATTCGGGGAGATACGCAGTATTTT. Its translation: CASSSPIRGDTQYF.

The rearrangement links TRBV6-5 to TRBJ1-5; unclear D gene. The V and J ends lost 0 bases and 1 base respectively, with 7 bases between them. Per germline, CDR1 MNHEY and CDR2 SVGAGI. The CDR3 loop spans 15 amino acids. The CDR3 DNA is TGTGCCAGCAGTTACTCCGCTAGCAGCAATCAGCCCCAGCATTTT. Protein sequence: CASSYSASSNQPQHF.

This sequence joins TRBV11-3 and TRBJ2-7; weak D call: TRBD1 (6 bases). Germline V gene lookup returns CDR1 SGHNT and CDR2 YENEEA. CDR3 length: 14 residues. The V gene lost 1 base and the J gene lost 7 bases, with 14 bases spanning the gap. The CDR3 coding sequence is TGTGCCAGCAGCTTAGGTGGGACACGCGTAGAGCAGTACGTC. Protein product: CASSLGGTRVEQYV.

The genes are TRBV6-1 and TRBJ2-7; perhaps TRBD2 as D (6 bases). V was trimmed by 5 bases and J by 1 base, leaving 12 bases between them. Germline-derived CDR1 and CDR2 are MNHNS and SASEGT. This CDR3 comprises 14 residues. CDR3 in DNA: TGTGCCAGCAGTCCCCAAAGCGGGTCCTACGAGCAGTACTTC. Protein: CASSPQSGSYEQYF.

The V call is TRBV9, the J call TRBJ1-2; D call uncertain. Looked up from germline, CDR1 is SGDLS and CDR2 is YYNGEE. CDR3 length: 13 amino acids. Trimming removed 2 bases from V and 8 bases from J, with 13 bases in between. CDR3 coding DNA: TGTGCCAGCAGCGTGACTAGGGTGGGCGGCTACACCTTC. Protein: CASSVTRVGGYTF.

This chain uses TRBV5-1 with TRBJ2-1; 10 bases are shared with TRBD2. The CDR3 is 16 amino acids. Germline loops: CDR1 SGHRS, CDR2 YFSETQ. J was trimmed by 3 bases and V by 2 bases; bases with no gene match: 5. CDR3 DNA sequence: TGCGCCAGCAGCTTAGCGGGAGGGCCCATCTACAATGAGCAGTTCTTC. It translates to CASSLAGGPIYNEQFF.

In its sample, this clone was seen a few times. The rearrangement joins TRBV15 to TRBJ1-1, with 10 bases fitting TRBD1. CDR1 is LNHNV and CDR2 is YYDKDF in the germline V gene (reference sequence). V trimming: 3 bases; J trimming: 4 bases; junction bases outside the gene matches: 2. This CDR3 region has 14 residues. The CDR3 DNA reads as TGTGCCACCAGCAGGGACAGGGGGAGCACTGAAGCTTTCTTT. It encodes CATSRDRGSTEAFF.

This clone was seen a few times. Different DNA sequences within this sample yield the same CDR3. The chain uses TRBV7-2 and TRBJ2-3, with no clear D. Germline V gene sequence: CDR1 SGHTA, CDR2 FQGNSA. With 8 bases removed from V and 5 bases from J, the gap between germline ends came to 8 bases. The CDR3 is made up of 11 amino acids. CDR3 amino acids: CASSYRDTQYF. CDR3 in DNA: TGTGCCAGCTCCTACCGAGATACGCAGTATTTT.

J is TRBJ2-7 and V is TRBV2; TRBD2 aligns across 13 bases. There are 16 residues in the CDR3. Germline lookup yields CDR1 SNHLY and CDR2 FYNNEI. V was pared by 4 bases and J by 6 bases, with 9 bases of the junction left unmatched. The CDR3 DNA sequence: TGTGCCAGCAGTGGGGGACTAGCGGGGAGTAGTGTCGAGCAGTACTTC. This gives the protein CASSGGLAGSSVEQYF.